This T cell receptor beta chain comes out of a study of T cell repertoires in cytomegalovirus infection. Across the whole study: Indications came from public TCR beta signatures; they pointed to CMV infection and to a matching HLA type.

CDR1 SGHKS and CDR2 YYEKEE come from the germline V gene (reference sequence). The CDR3 runs to 15 residues. V lost 2 bases and J lost 7; bases outside the gene matches: 10. As to this clonotype: Its specificity is unknown.

Study-wide results and caveats: HLA-C-restricted CMV-specific TCR beta clonotypes were dominant in the ex vivo response. Summed frequency of shared TCR beta families picked out CMV carriers who also had the relevant HLA.

Using its own MiXCR run on the reads, TCRdb lists one record per CDR3 protein. The sample shows 490,000 or so distinct CDR3 sequences, around 11% of them seen only once. The sequence came from a human donor in good health (CMV status not recorded). Some clones in this sample may be carry-over from other donors' samples. The V gene is TRBV5-5, the J gene TRBJ1-1; 8 bases map to TRBD1. What was sequenced was PBMCs. The CDR3 here is CASSFTRPGQGEAFF. In DNA, the CDR3 is TGTGCCAGCAGCTTCACACGTCCCGGACAGGGTGAAGCTTTCTTT.